The source of this T cell receptor (beta chain) is a study of cytomegalovirus exposure and HLA in healthy donors. Only one count was recorded for this clone. Vbeta (60) and Jbeta (13) primers were used in the PCR. Measured with immunoSEQ multiplex PCR; TCRdb has only the in-frame clones, and not every one. This sample yields roughly 97,000 clones, of which 76% are seen a single time; roughly 4.9% belongs to the top ten. Sequenced sample: PBMCs. The receptor was isolated from a woman between 18 and 30 years old in good health and CMV-seropositive.

The CDR3 is CASSPGLAGKVPGELFF. The DNA of the CDR3 is TGTGCCAGCAGCCCGGGACTAGCGGGGAAGGTCCCCGGGGAGCTGTTTTTT. The rearrangement uses TRBV11-2 and TRBJ2-2; the match to TRBD2 covers 13 bases. V was pared by 5 bases and J by 6 bases, with 9 bases of the junction left unmatched. CDR3 length equals 17 residues. Germline V gene sequence: CDR1 SGHAT, CDR2 FQNNGV.